Below, 19 T cell receptor beta chains from the same sample are listed, as sequenced in a study of graft-versus-host responses after intestinal transplantation. For these TCRs, the target antigens are not known. Some clones are missing from TCRdb's copy, which holds only in-frame ones; the method was immunoSEQ multiplex PCR. Of about 90,000 clones listed, 85% to 95% are singletons. Here the sequenced sample was unstimulated CD8+ T cells sorted from spleen or lymph node cells, taken before transplant. Source of these receptors: a human donor who was the organ donor for an intestinal transplant.

The rearrangement joins TRBV10-2 to TRBJ2-1; the match to TRBD1 covers 11 bases. J gave up 6 bases and V 6 bases, and 1 base lay outside the gene matches. The germline CDR1 and CDR2 sequences are WSHSY and SAAADI. CDR3 size: 13 residues. This CDR3 is CASRDRGRNEQFF. DNA of the CDR3: TGCGCCAGCAGGGACAGGGGGCGCAATGAGCAGTTCTTC.

This clone occurred a few times. CDR3 region: CASSRGKGQGVYGYTF. DNA for the CDR3: TGCGCCAGCAGCCGGGGAAAGGGACAGGGGGTCTATGGCTACACCTTC. The chain is built from TRBV4-1 and TRBJ1-2, with 11 bases that match TRBD1. The CDR3 extends over 16 amino acids. The V gene's germline CDR1 is MGHRA and CDR2 YSYEKL. J was trimmed by 4 bases and V by 4 bases; bases with no gene match: 8.

This clone occurred a few times. The gene calls are TRBV18 and TRBJ1-6; no definite D call. CDR1 and CDR2 (germline): KGHSH, LQKENI. The length of the CDR3 is 12 residues. The germline V and J ends were trimmed by 4 bases and 7 bases, with 5 bases remaining between them. The CDR3 nucleotides read TGTGCCAGCTCACTCCAAAATTCACCCCTCCACTTT. This translates into CASSLQNSPLHF.

This chain links TRBV27 with TRBJ2-3, with TRBD2 as a possible D gene (6 bases). The germline V gene encodes CDR1 MNHEY and CDR2 SMNVEV (reference sequence). The CDR3 sequence is 13 residues long. Trimming shortened V by 7 bases and J by 10 bases, and 18 bases separated the two germline ends. CDR3 DNA: TGTGCCAGCAACCCGGTGCGGCGGGGCGCGCAGTATTTT. This sequence encodes CASNPVRRGAQYF.

This clone was counted between two and nine times. J is TRBJ2-2 and V is TRBV5-1, with 9 bases lining up with TRBD2. Trimming removed 0 bases from V and 5 bases from J; junction bases left unmatched: 11. In germline, CDR1 is SGHRS, CDR2 YFSETQ. CDR3 size: 18 residues. The CDR3: CASSLGSGGPRPTGELFF. The DNA of the CDR3 is TGCGCCAGCAGCTTGGGGAGCGGGGGGCCCCGCCCGACCGGGGAGCTGTTTTTT.

This chain connects TRBV28 to TRBJ1-2, with D uncertain. The CDR3 is 15 residues long. V was cut by 7 bases and J by 4 bases, with 19 bases left in between. Germline values: CDR1 MDHEN, CDR2 SYDVKM. The CDR3 sequence: CASKGWADTSYGYTF. The CDR3 bases are TGTGCCAGCAAAGGGTGGGCAGATACTAGCTATGGCTACACCTTC.

V gene TRBV27 combines with J gene TRBJ1-2; possible D gene TRBD1, 5 bases. The length of the CDR3 is 15 residues. V lost 5 bases to trimming and J lost 4 bases, with 17 bases between them. In germline, CDR1 is MNHEY, CDR2 SMNVEV (reference sequence). CDR3 amino acids: CASSPNSDTVYGYTF. The CDR3 DNA reads as TGTGCCAGCAGTCCCAACTCGGACACAGTCTATGGCTACACCTTC.

The chain has TRBV5-4 and TRBJ2-1; 15 nucleotides match TRBD2. J gave up 8 bases and V 4 bases, and 10 bases lay outside the gene matches. Germline V CDR1 and CDR2: SGHNT, YYREEE (reference sequence). This CDR3 region has 17 residues. The CDR3 DNA follows: TGTGCCAGCAGCCTCACTAGGACTAGCGGGGGGGTCGATGAGCAGTTCTTC. It specifies CASSLTRTSGGVDEQFF.

The table lists this clone with a count of one. V is TRBV19 and J is TRBJ1-1, with TRBD1 identical over 10 bases. Germline loops: CDR1 LNHDA, CDR2 SQIVND (reference sequence). CDR3 size: 17 residues. V shed 7 bases, J shed 0 bases, and the junction held 11 bases outside the gene matches. CDR3 in amino acids: CASTGQGIRGMNTEAFF. CDR3 in DNA: TGTGCCAGTACGGGACAGGGGATAAGGGGCATGAACACTGAAGCTTTCTTT.

The chain employs TRBV10-3 and TRBJ2-2; a possible D gene is TRBD1 (5 bases). With 8 bases removed from V and 6 bases from J, the gap between germline ends came to 16 bases. CDR3 length equals 14 residues. The germline V gene has CDR1 ENHRY and CDR2 SYGVKD. This chain's CDR3 is CAIGVAGPAGELFF. As DNA, the CDR3 is TGTGCCATCGGGGTCGCAGGGCCCGCCGGGGAGCTGTTTTTT.

This clone was recorded once. The CDR3 sequence: CASTHPRTSGRLYEQYF. As DNA, the CDR3 is TGTGCCAGTACCCACCCAAGGACTAGCGGGAGACTCTACGAGCAGTACTTC. The V call is TRBV19, the J call TRBJ2-7, with 13 bases lining up with TRBD2. The CDR3 is 17 amino acids. V trimming: 7 bases; J trimming: 3 bases; junction bases outside the gene matches: 12. Germline assignment: CDR1 LNHDA and CDR2 SQIVND (reference sequence).

V and J are TRBV4-1 and TRBJ1-1, with D perhaps TRBD1 (5 bases). V lost 0 bases, J lost 1 base, and 12 bases lay in between. The CDR3 runs to 16 residues. Germline V gene sequence: CDR1 MGHRA, CDR2 YSYEKL. CDR3 region: CASSQDAGRGNTEAFF. The CDR3 DNA reads TGCGCCAGCAGCCAAGATGCAGGGAGGGGGAACACTGAAGCTTTCTTT.

This clone occurred once. The CDR3 nucleotides read TGTGCCAGCAGTCAAGGGACTCAAGCTGCGGTCCAGTACTTC. Its translation is CASSQGTQAAVQYF. The chain employs TRBV27 and TRBJ2-5; TRBD2 is a possible D gene (6 bases). The CDR3 sequence is 14 residues long. Germline assignment: CDR1 MNHEY and CDR2 SMNVEV (reference sequence). V lost 5 bases to trimming and J lost 10 bases, with 20 bases between them.

This sequence joins TRBV7-9 and TRBJ2-3, with D perhaps matching TRBD2 (6 bases). Trimming shortened V by 2 bases and J by 2 bases, and 14 bases separated the two germline ends. Germline V gene lookup returns CDR1 SEHNR and CDR2 FQNEAQ (reference sequence). The CDR3 spans 16 residues. CDR3 sequence (DNA): TGTGCCAGCAGCTTACCCCATAGCGGAGTCACAGATACGCAGTATTTT. Its protein product is CASSLPHSGVTDTQYF.

The V call is TRBV6-5, the J call TRBJ1-1, with D maybe TRBD1 (5 bases). In germline, CDR1 is MNHEY, CDR2 SVGAGI. The V end lost 8 bases, the J end lost 1 base, and 11 bases lay between the germline ends. The CDR3 is made up of 13 amino acids. The chain's CDR3 is CASGPQGNTEAFF. CDR3 bases: TGTGCCAGCGGACCTCAGGGGAACACTGAAGCTTTCTTT.

This chain joins TRBV7-3 and TRBJ1-1; the D is unclear. The CDR3 extends over 14 amino acids. Germline CDR1 is SGHTA and CDR2 is FQGTGA. V was trimmed by 5 bases and J by 3 bases, leaving 13 bases between them. As DNA, the CDR3 is TGTGCCAGCAGCGCATCCGTTAGAGACACTGAAGCTTTCTTT. Its translation is CASSASVRDTEAFF.

The sample holds one count of this clone. V and J are TRBV19 and TRBJ1-2; D is possibly TRBD1 (6 bases). CDR3 length equals 15 residues. The V and J ends lost 6 bases and 1 base respectively, with 15 bases between them. Germline CDR1 and CDR2: LNHDA and SQIVND (reference sequence). The CDR3 region is CASSNGTRGNYGYTF. CDR3 coding DNA: TGTGCCAGTAGCAACGGGACAAGGGGTAACTATGGCTACACCTTC. Filled out from reference TRBV19 and TRBJ1-2, the complete variable domain reads DGGITQSPKYLFRKEGQNVTLSCEQNLNHDAMYWYRQDPGQGLRLIYYSQIVNDFQKGDIAEGYSVSREKKESFPLTVTSAQKNPTAFYLCASSNGTRGNYGYTFGSGTRLTVV.

The V and J genes are TRBV9 and TRBJ2-3, with a possible D match to TRBD2 (5 bases). The germline gives CDR1 SGDLS, CDR2 YYNGEE. The CDR3 totals 15 residues. The V and J ends lost 4 bases and 1 base respectively, with 13 bases between them. The CDR3 sequence is CASSFSGMGTDTQYF. The CDR3 region has the DNA TGTGCCAGCAGCTTCTCGGGAATGGGCACAGATACGCAGTATTTT.

The chain is built from TRBV15 and TRBJ1-4; D remains unclear. The V gene's germline CDR1 is LNHNV and CDR2 YYDKDF (reference sequence). V lost 1 base, J lost 3 bases, and 9 bases lay in between. The CDR3 extends over 15 amino acids. CDR3 protein: CATSRVPVANEKLFF. The CDR3 nucleotides are TGTGCCACCAGCAGAGTACCGGTAGCTAATGAAAAACTGTTTTTT.